The 3 T cell receptor beta chains reported below all come from one sample, sequenced in a study of T cells in Graves' hyperthyroidism and ophthalmopathy. RNA transcripts provided the source from which TCR beta CDR3 regions were amplified. HTBI primers drove first-round RT-PCR of the TCR CDR3. TCRdb re-derived calls from the multiplex PCR reads in MiXCR, one entry per CDR3 protein. The table includes hundreds of thousands of distinct CDR3 sequences, about 45% detected once. Material: peripheral blood or thyroid tissue (not recorded which). Receptors were obtained from an adult man with Graves' disease, either hyperthyroidism or ophthalmopathy (not recorded which).

As to this clonotype: Since a much larger clone is just one base distant, this may be a read error. This chain uses TRBV10-3 with TRBJ2-7; 10 bases are a match to TRBD1. The V and J ends lost 11 bases and 2 bases, in that order; junction bases with no gene match: 9. Germline V gene sequence: CDR1 ENHRY, CDR2 SYGVKD. The CDR3 is 14 amino acids. The CDR3 bases are TGTGCCGGACAGGGGGACAGGGAGGCCTACGAGCAGTACTTC. Amino acid sequence: CAGQGDREAYEQYF.

The chain carries TRBV10-1 and TRBJ2-7; 12 positions match TRBD2. Trimming cost V 4 bases and J 6 bases; bases outside gene matches: 1. This CDR3 region has 13 residues. CDR1 WNHNN and CDR2 SYGVQD come from the germline V gene (reference sequence). The CDR3 coding sequence is TGCGCCAGCAGTGCGGGACTAGCGGGCGAGCAGTACTTC. Encoded protein: CASSAGLAGEQYF.

This clonotype was counted ten times or more. The rearrangement links TRBV15 to TRBJ2-7; a weak D match, TRBD1 (8 bases). Trimming took off 5 bases at V and 3 bases at J, with 14 bases between the two ends. The CDR3 runs to 14 residues. Germline values: CDR1 LNHNV, CDR2 YYDKDF (reference sequence). CDR3 coding DNA: TGTGCCACCAGCGAGACAGGGGAGGGCTACGAGCAGTACTTC. This codes for CATSETGEGYEQYF.